The entry that follows covers one TCR beta chain sequence. Antigen unknown. The data stem from a study of PD-1 blockade in classical Hodgkin lymphoma. Produced via immunoSEQ multiplex PCR; TCRdb's table is partial and in-frame only. Of about 94,000 clones listed, roughly nine tenths are singletons. All patients experienced relapse after autologous stem cell transplantation, and brentuximab vedotin exposure was variable. Per germline, CDR1 LNHDA and CDR2 SQIVND (reference sequence). There are 13 residues in the CDR3. Germline trimming cut 9 bases from V and 8 bases from J; bases unmatched to any gene: 4. Study findings and constraints: Partial responders and progressors had significantly lower baseline TCR diversity.

The sequence was collected from a human donor with classical Hodgkin lymphoma. The sequences come from peripheral blood mononuclear cells (PBMCs), collected before the second cycle of nivolumab. V gene TRBV19 combines with J gene TRBJ2-1, with 13 bases aligning to TRBD2. The CDR3 DNA reads TGTGCCAGCCAGACTAGCGGGAGGTATGAGCAGTTCTTC. Amino acid sequence: CASQTSGRYEQFF.